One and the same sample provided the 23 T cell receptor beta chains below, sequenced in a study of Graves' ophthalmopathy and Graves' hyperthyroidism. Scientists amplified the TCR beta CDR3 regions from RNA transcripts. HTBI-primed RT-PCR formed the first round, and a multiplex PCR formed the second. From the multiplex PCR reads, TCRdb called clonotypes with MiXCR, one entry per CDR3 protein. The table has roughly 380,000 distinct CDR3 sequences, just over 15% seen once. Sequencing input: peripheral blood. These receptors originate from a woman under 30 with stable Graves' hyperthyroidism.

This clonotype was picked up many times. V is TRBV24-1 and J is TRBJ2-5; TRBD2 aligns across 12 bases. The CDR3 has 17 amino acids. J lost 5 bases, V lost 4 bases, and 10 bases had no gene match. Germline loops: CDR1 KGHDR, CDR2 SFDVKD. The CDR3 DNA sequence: TGTGCCACCAGTGACCCGACTAGCGGGGGAGAGAAGGAGACCCAGTACTTC. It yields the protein CATSDPTSGGEKETQYF.

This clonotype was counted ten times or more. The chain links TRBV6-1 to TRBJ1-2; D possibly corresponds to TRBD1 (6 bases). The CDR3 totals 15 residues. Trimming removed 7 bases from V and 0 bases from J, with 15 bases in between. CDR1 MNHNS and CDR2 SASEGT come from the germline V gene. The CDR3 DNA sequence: TGTGCCAGCAAGGGGGTCTCAAAAGCTAACTATGGCTACACCTTC. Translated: CASKGVSKANYGYTF.

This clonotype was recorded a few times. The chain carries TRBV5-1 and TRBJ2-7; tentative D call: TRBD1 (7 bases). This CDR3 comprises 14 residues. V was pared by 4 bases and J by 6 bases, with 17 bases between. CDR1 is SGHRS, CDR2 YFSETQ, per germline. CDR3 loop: CASSRGTASSEQYF. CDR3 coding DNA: TGCGCCAGCAGCCGCGGGACAGCCTCATCCGAGCAGTACTTC.

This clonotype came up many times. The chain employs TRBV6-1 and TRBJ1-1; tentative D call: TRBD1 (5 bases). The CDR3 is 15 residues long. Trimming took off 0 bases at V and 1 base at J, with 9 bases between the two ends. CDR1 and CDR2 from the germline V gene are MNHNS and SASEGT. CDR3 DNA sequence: TGTGCCAGCAGTGAAGCGCATGGGGCGAACACTGAAGCTTTCTTT. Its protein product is CASSEAHGANTEAFF.

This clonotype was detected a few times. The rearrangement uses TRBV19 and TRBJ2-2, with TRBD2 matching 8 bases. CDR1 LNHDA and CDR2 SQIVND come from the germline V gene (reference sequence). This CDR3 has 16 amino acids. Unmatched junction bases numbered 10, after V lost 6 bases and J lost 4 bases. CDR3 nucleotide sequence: TGTGCCAGTAGCACGACGGGGGGGCGCAGCACCGGGGAGCTGTTTTTT. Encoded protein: CASSTTGGRSTGELFF.

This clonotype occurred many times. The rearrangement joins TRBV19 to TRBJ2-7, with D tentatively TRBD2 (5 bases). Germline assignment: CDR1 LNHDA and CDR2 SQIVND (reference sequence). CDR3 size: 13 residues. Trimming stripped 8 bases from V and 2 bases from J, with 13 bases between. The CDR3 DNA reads TGTGCCAGTCGTGGACTTACCACCTACGAGCAGTACTTC. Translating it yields CASRGLTTYEQYF.

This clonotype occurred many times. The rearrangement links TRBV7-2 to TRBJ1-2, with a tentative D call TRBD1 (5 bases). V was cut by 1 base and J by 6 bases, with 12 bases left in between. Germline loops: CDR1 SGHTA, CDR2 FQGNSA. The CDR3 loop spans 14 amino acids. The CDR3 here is CASSLEMQGHGYTF. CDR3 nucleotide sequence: TGTGCCAGCAGCTTAGAAATGCAGGGCCATGGCTACACCTTC.

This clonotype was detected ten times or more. The CDR3 is CASSLKYGTPDLYF. CDR3 coding DNA: TGTGCCAGCAGCTTAAAATACGGGACACCGGATTTGTACTTC. J is TRBJ2-7 and V is TRBV11-2; weak D call: TRBD1 (6 bases). Trimming left V 2 bases short and J 12 bases short, with 20 bases between. The germline V gene has CDR1 SGHAT and CDR2 FQNNGV. The length of the CDR3 is 14 residues.

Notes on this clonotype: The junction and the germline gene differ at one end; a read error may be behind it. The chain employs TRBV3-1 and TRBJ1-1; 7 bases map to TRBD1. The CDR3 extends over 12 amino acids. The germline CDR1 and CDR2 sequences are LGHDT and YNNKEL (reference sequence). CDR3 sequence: CASSTGSTKAFF. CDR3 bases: TGTGCCAGCTCGACAGGGAGCACTAAAGCTTTCTTT.

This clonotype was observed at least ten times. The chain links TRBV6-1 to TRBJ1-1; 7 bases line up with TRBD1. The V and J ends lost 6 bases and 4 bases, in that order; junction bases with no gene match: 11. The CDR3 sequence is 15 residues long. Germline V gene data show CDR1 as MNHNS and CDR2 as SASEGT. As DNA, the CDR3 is TGTGCCAGCAGCCAAACAGGGGAGGGGGCCACTGAAGCTTTCTTT. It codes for CASSQTGEGATEAFF.

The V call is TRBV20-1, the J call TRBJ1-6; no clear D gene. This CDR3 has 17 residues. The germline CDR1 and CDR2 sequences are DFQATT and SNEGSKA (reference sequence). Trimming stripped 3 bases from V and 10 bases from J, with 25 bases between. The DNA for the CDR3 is TGCAGTGCTAGGTCTAGGACGAGGGTCAGGTCTAAATCACCCCTCCACTTT. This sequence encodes CSARSRTRVRSKSPLHF.

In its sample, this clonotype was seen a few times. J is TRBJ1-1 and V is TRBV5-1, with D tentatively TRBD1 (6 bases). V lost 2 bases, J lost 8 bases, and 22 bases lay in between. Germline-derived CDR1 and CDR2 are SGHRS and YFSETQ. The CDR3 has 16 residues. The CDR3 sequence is CASSFRDIGRGTEAFF. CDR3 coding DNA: TGCGCCAGCAGCTTTCGGGACATAGGGAGGGGTACGGAAGCTTTCTTT.

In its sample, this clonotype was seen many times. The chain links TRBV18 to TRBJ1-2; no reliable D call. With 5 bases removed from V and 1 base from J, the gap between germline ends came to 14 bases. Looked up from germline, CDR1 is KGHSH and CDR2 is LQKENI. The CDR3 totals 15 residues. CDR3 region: CASSFYTGINYGYTF. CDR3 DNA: TGTGCCAGCTCATTCTACACGGGGATTAACTATGGCTACACCTTC.

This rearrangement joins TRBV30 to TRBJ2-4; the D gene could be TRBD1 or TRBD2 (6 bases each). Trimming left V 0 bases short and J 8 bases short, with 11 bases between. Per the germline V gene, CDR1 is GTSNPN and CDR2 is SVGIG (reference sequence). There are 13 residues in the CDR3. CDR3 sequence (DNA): TGTGCCTGGAGTGTAAGGGGGGCGGACATTCAGTACTTC. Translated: CAWSVRGADIQYF.

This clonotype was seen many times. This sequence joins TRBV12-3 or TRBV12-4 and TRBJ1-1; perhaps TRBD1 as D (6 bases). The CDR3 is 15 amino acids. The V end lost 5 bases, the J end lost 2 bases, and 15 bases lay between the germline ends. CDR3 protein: CASSPPRTVNTEAFF. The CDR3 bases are TGTGCCAGCAGTCCCCCAAGGACAGTTAACACTGAAGCTTTCTTT.

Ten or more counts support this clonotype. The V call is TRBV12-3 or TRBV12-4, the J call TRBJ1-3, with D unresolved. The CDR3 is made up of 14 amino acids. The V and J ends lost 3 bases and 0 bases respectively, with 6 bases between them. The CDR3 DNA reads TGTGCCAGCAGTTTCATGGTCTCTGGAAACACCATATATTTT. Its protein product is CASSFMVSGNTIYF.

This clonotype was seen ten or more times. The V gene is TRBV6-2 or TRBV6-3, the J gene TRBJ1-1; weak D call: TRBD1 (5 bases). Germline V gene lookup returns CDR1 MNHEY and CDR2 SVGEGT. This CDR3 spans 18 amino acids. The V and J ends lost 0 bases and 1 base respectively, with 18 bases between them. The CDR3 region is CASSYSMGAVGGNTEAFF. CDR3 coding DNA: TGTGCCAGCAGTTACTCGATGGGTGCGGTTGGGGGGAACACTGAAGCTTTCTTT.

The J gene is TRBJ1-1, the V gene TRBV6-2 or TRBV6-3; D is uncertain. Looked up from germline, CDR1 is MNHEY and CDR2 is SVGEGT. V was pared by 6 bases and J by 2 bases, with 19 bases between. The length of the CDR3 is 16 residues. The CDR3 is CASRRKLTFPNTEAFF. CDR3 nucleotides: TGTGCCAGCAGAAGAAAACTGACGTTTCCTAACACTGAAGCTTTCTTT.

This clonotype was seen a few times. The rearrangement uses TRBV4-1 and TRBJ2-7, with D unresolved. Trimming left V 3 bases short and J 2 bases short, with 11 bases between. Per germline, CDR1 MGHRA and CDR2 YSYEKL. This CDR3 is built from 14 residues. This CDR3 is CASSQPSRAYEQYF. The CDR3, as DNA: TGCGCCAGCAGCCAGCCCTCCCGGGCCTACGAGCAGTACTTC.

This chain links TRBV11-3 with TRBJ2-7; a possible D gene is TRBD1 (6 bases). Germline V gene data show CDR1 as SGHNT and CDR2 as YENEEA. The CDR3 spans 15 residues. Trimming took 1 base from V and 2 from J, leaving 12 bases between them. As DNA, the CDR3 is TGTGCCAGCAGCTTAGCGGCAGGGGCAACCTACGAGCAGTACTTC. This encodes CASSLAAGATYEQYF.

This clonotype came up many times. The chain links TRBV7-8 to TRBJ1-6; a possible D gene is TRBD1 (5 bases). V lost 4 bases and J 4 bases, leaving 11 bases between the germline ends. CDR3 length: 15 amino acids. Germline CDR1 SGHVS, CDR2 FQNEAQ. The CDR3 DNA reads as TGTGCCAGCAGCTCTCCGGGACGGTATAATTCACCCCTCCACTTT. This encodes CASSSPGRYNSPLHF.

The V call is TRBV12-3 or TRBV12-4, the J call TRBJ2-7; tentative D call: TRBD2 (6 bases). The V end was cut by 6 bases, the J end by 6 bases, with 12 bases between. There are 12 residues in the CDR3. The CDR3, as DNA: TGTGCCAGCAGGAGGGACTTTTCCGAGCAGTACTTC. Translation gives CASRRDFSEQYF.

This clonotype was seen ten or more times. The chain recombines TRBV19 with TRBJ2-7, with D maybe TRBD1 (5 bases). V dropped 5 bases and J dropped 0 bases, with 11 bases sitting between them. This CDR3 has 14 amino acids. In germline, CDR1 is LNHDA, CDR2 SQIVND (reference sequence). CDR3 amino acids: CASSPWGSSYEQYF. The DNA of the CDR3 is TGTGCCAGTAGTCCCTGGGGCAGCTCCTACGAGCAGTACTTC.